The clone carrying this T cell receptor beta chain has a count of ten or more. The antigen is undetermined. Germline V gene lookup returns CDR1 SGHTA and CDR2 FQGNSA. The length of the CDR3 is 14 residues. V was cut by 2 bases and J by 2 bases, with 10 bases left in between. TCRdb re-called the reads with MiXCR, one entry per CDR3 protein. Of 680,000 or so distinct CDR3 sequences detected, roughly 36% appear once; the ten largest clones hold roughly 20%. The record originates from a study of T cell repertoires in cytomegalovirus infection. Study-level points and caveats: Dominating the ex vivo response were TCR beta clonotypes that were CMV-specific and HLA-C-restricted. CMV carriers having the relevant HLA were flagged by cumulative public TCR beta family frequency.

The chain uses TRBV7-2 and TRBJ2-7, with D tentatively TRBD2 (7 bases). The sample in question was cultured PBMCs, obtained from culture after CMV antigen stimulation. The receptor comes from a human donor in good health (CMV status not recorded). Some clones in this sample may be carry-over from other donors' samples. The CDR3 protein is CASSLRGAAYEQYF. The CDR3 coding sequence is TGTGCCAGCAGCTTACGGGGGGCGGCCTACGAGCAGTACTTC.